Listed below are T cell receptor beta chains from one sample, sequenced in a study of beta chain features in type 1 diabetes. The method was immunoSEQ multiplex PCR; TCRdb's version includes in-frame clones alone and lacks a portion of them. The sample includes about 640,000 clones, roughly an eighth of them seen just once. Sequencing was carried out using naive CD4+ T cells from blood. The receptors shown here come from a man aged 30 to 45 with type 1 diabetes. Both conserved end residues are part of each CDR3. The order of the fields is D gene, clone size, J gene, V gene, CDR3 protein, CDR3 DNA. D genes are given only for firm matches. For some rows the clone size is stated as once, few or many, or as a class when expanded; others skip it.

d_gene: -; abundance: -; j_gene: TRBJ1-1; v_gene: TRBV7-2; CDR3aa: CASSFQPVNTEAFF; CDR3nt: TGTGCCAGCAGCTTTCAGCCGGTGAACACTGAAGCTTTCTTT
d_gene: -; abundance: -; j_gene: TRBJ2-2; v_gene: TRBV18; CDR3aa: CASSPQEYGTGGYTGELFF; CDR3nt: TGTGCCAGCTCACCACAGGAATACGGGACTGGAGGATACACCGGGGAGCTGTTTTTT
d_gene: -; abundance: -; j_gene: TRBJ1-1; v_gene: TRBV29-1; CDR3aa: CSVEDTPNTEAFF; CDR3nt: TGCAGCGTTGAAGATACTCCGAACACTGAAGCTTTCTTT
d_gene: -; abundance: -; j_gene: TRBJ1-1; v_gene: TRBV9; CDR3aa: CASSVTTTNTEAFF; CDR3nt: TGTGCCAGCAGCGTTACAACAACGAACACTGAAGCTTTCTTT
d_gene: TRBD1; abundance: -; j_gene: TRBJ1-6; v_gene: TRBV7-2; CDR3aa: CASSLGTGGSSPLHF; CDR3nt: TGTGCCAGCAGCTTAGGAACAGGGGGCTCTTCACCCCTCCACTTT
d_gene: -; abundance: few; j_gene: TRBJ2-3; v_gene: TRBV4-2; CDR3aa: CASSRPEVRPASTDTQYF; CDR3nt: TGTGCCAGCAGCCGCCCCGAGGTTAGGCCCGCTAGCACAGATACGCAGTATTTT
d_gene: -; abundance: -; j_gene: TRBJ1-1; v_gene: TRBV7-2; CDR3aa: CASSLVVREAFF; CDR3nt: TGTGCCAGCAGCTTAGTGGTCCGTGAAGCTTTCTTT
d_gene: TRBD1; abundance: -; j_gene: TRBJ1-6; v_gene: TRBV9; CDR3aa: CASSRETGGSPLHF; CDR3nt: TGTGCCAGCAGCCGTGAGACAGGGGGTTCACCCCTCCACTTT
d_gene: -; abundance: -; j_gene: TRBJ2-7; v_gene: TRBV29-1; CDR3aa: CSVVTGAYEQYF; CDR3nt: TGCAGCGTTGTGACAGGAGCGTACGAGCAGTACTTC
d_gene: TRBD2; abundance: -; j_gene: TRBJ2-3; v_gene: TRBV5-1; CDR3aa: CASSLPAGEADTQYF; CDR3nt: TGCGCCAGCAGCTTGCCAGCGGGGGAGGCAGATACGCAGTATTTT
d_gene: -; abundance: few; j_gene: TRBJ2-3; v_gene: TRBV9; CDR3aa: CASSPQGGATTDTQYF; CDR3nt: TGTGCCAGCAGCCCCCAGGGGGGGGCAACCACAGATACGCAGTATTTT
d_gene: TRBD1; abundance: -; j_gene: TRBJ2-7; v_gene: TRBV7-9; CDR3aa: CASSSKDRDEQYF; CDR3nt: TGTGCCAGCAGCTCGAAGGACAGGGACGAGCAGTACTTC
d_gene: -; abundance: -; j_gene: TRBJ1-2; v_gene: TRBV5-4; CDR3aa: CASSLEYGYTF; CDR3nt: TGTGCCAGCAGCTTAGAGTATGGCTACACCTTC
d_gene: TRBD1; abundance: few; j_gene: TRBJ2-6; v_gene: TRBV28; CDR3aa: CASSFQGAGANVLTF; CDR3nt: TGTGCCAGCAGTTTCCAGGGGGCTGGGGCCAACGTCCTGACTTTC
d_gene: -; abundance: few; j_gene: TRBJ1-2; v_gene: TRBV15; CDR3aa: CATSRVGGHRDGYTF; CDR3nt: TGTGCCACCAGCAGAGTCGGGGGGCACAGGGATGGCTACACCTTC
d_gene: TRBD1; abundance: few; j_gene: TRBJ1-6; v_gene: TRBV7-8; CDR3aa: CASSLGQAPSPLHF; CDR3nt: TGTGCCAGCAGCTTGGGACAGGCCCCGTCACCCCTCCACTTT
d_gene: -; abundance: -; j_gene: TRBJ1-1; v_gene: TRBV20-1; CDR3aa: CSARDPREAFF; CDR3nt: TGCAGTGCTAGAGATCCAAGAGAAGCTTTCTTT
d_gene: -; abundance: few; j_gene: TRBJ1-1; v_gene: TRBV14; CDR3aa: CASSPRSGIRNTEAFF; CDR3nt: TGTGCCAGCAGCCCACGGTCAGGGATTCGAAACACTGAAGCTTTCTTT
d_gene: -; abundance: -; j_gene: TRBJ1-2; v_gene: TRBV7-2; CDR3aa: CASSVQEDDGYTF; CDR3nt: TGTGCCTCTTCGGTTCAGGAAGACGATGGCTACACCTTC
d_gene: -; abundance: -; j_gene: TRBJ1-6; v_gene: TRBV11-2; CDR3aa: CASSPWLSGNSPLHF; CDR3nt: TGTGCCAGCAGCCCATGGTTGTCCGGGAACTCACCCCTCCACTTT
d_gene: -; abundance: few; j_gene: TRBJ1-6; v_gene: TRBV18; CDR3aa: CASSPVGQNSPLHF; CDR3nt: TGTGCCAGCTCACCAGTTGGACAGAATTCACCCCTCCACTTT
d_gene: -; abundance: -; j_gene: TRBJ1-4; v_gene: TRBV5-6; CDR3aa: CASSLTGREKLFF; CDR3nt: TGTGCCAGCAGCTTGACAGGGCGGGAAAAACTGTTTTTT
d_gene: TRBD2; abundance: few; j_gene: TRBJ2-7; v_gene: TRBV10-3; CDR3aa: CAISDRTSSYEQYF; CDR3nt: TGTGCCATCAGTGACCGGACTAGCTCCTACGAGCAGTACTTC
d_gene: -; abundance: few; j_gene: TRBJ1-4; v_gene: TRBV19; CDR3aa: CASSGRGANEKLFF; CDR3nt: TGTGCCAGTAGTGGTCGGGGTGCTAATGAAAAACTGTTTTTT
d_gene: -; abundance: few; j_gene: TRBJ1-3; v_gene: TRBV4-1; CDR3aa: CASSQELGNTIYF; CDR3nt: TGCGCCAGCAGCCAAGAACTCGGAAACACCATATATTTT
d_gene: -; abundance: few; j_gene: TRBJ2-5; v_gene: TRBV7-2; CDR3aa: CASSPRQPLGETQYF; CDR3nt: TGTGCCAGCAGCCCCAGACAGCCATTGGGTGAGACCCAGTACTTC
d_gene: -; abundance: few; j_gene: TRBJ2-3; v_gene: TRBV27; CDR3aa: CASSRRTAPQYF; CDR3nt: TGTGCCAGCAGCCGAAGGACAGCGCCGCAGTATTTT
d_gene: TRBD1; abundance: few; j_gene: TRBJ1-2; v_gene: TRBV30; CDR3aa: CAWIRGPGGYTF; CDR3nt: TGTGCCTGGATTAGGGGGCCAGGTGGCTACACCTTC
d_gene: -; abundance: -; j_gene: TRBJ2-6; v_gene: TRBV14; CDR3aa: CASSQEFRSSSGANVLTF; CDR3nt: TGTGCCAGCAGCCAAGAATTCCGATCAAGCTCTGGGGCCAACGTCCTGACTTTC
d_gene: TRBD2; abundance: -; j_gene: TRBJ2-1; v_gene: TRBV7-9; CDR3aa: CASSFLAGVNEQFF; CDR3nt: TGTGCCAGCAGCTTCCTAGCGGGGGTTAATGAGCAGTTCTTC
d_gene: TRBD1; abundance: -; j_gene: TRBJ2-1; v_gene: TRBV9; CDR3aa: CASSALTGGDEQFF; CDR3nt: TGTGCCAGCAGCGCGTTGACAGGGGGCGATGAGCAGTTCTTC
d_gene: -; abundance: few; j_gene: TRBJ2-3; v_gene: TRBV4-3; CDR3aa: CASSPRGGGFATDTQYF; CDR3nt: TGCGCCAGCAGCCCCCGGGGCGGCGGGTTCGCCACAGATACGCAGTATTTT
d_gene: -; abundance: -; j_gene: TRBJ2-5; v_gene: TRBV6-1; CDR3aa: CASSEGQQETQYF; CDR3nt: TGTGCCAGCAGTGAAGGACAGCAAGAGACCCAGTACTTC
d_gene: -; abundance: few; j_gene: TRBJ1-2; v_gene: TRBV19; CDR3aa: CASNQGRGYTF; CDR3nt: TGTGCCAGTAACCAGGGAAGGGGCTACACCTTC
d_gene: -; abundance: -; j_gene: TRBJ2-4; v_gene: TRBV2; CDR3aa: CASSDFFKNIQYF; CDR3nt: TGTGCCAGCAGTGACTTTTTTAAAAACATTCAGTACTTC
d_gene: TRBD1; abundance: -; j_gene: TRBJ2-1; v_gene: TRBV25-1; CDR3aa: CASSDRDRRYNEQFF; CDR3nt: TGTGCCAGCAGTGACCGGGACAGGAGATACAATGAGCAGTTCTTC
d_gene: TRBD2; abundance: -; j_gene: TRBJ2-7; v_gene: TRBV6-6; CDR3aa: CASSYPGGGSYEQYF; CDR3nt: TGTGCCAGCAGTTACCCGGGAGGGGGCTCCTACGAGCAGTACTTC
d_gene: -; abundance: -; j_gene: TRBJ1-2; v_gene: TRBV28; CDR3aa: CASSPGANYGYTF; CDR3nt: TGTGCCAGCAGTCCCGGAGCTAACTATGGCTACACCTTC
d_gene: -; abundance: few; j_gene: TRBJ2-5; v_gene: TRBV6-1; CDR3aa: CASSETTGVQETQYF; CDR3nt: TGTGCCAGCAGTGAAACGACAGGTGTACAAGAGACCCAGTACTTC
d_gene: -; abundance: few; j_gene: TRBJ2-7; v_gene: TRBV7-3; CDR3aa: CASSLYGGNYEQYF; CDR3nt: TGTGCCAGCAGCCTATACGGAGGTAACTACGAGCAGTACTTC
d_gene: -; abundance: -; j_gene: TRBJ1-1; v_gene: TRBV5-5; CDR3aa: CASRVQLNTEAFF; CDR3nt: TGTGCCAGCAGAGTGCAGTTGAACACTGAAGCTTTCTTT
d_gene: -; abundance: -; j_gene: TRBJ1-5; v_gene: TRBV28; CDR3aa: CASRNREAQPQHF; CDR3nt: TGTGCCAGCAGGAACAGGGAGGCACAGCCCCAGCATTTT
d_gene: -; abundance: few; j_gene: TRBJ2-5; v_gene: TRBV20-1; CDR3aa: CSARSLETQYF; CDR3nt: TGCAGTGCTAGGAGTCTTGAGACCCAGTACTTC
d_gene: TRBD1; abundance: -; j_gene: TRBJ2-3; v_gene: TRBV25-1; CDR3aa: CASSDGTGTTDTQYF; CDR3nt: TGTGCCAGCAGTGACGGGACAGGGACCACAGATACGCAGTATTTT
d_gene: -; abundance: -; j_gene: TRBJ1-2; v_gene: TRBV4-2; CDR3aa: CASSQGPAGDYGYTF; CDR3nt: TGTGCCAGCAGCCAAGGACCAGCAGGGGACTATGGCTACACCTTC
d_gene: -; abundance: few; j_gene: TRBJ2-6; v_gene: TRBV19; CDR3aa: CASSISSETGANVLTF; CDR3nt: TGTGCCAGTAGTATTTCGTCGGAAACAGGGGCCAACGTCCTGACTTTC
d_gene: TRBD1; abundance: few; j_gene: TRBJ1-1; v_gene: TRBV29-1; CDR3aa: CSVEIQGAWTEAFF; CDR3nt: TGCAGCGTTGAGATACAGGGGGCTTGGACTGAAGCTTTCTTT
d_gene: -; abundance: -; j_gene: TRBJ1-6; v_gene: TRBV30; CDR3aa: CAWSPVQGFGSPLHF; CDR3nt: TGTGCCTGGAGCCCGGTCCAGGGATTTGGTTCACCCCTCCACTTT
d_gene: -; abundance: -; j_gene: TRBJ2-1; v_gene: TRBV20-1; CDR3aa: CSAGPLNEQFF; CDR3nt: TGCAGTGCTGGACCTCTCAATGAGCAGTTCTTC
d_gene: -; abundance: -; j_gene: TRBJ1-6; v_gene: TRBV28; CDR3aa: CASSPPGSRSPLHF; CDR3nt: TGTGCCAGCAGCCCCCCAGGGTCCAGGTCACCCCTCCACTTT
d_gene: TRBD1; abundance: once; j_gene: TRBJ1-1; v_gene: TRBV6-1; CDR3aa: CASSVDRGVNTEAFF; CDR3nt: TGTGCCAGCAGTGTAGACAGGGGAGTGAACACTGAAGCTTTCTTT
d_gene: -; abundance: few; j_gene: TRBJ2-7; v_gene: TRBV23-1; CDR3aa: CASVGGYEQYF; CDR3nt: TGCGCCAGTGTTGGGGGGTACGAGCAGTACTTC
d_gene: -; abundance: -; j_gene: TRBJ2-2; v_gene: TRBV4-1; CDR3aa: CASSQDQFRVNTGELFF; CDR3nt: TGCGCCAGCAGCCAAGATCAGTTCAGAGTCAACACCGGGGAGCTGTTTTTT
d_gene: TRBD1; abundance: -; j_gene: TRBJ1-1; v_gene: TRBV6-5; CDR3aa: CATTGATEAFF; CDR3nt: TGTGCCACTACAGGGGCAACTGAAGCTTTCTTT
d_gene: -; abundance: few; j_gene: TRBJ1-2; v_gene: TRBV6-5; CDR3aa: CASSPGPSGYTF; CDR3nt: TGTGCCAGCAGCCCTGGCCCGAGTGGCTACACCTTC
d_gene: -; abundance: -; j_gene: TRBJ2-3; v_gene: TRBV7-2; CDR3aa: CASSLIGGTDTQYF; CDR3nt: TGTGCCAGCAGCTTAATCGGGGGCACAGATACGCAGTATTTT
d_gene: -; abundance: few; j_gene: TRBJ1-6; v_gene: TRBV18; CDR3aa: CASSSTEYNSPLHF; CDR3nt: TGTGCCAGCTCGTCCACAGAGTATAATTCACCCCTCCACTTT